This T cell receptor beta chain was recorded in a study of T cells generated in artificial thymic organoids (dated by TCRdb to about 2017). For context, the study as a whole: The study compared TCR alpha and beta CDR3 repertoires of CD8 single positive T cells derived from in vitro artificial thymic organoids with the repertoires of thymic and peripheral blood naive CD8 T cells. The displayed repertoire sequencing data were described as being representative of three independent experiments.

Beyond this particular receptor, the publication reports: Organoid-derived CD8 single positive T cells showed physiological TCR clonotype diversity comparable to thymic and blood naive CD8 T cells.

TCRalpha and TCRbeta libraries were amplified in separate semi-nested PCR reactions using Advantage 2 and reverse primers located in the TRAC or TRBC constant regions. The amount of total RNA going into first-strand cDNA synthesis ranged between roughly 3 and 550 ng. TCR cDNA libraries were made by 5'-RACE with the SMARTer PCR cDNA Synthesis kit, using a poly-dT primer for first-strand synthesis. Sample-specific 5-nucleotide barcodes were carried by the semi-nested constant-region reverse primers, and the resulting products were cleaned using the Zymo DNA Clean and Concentrator-5 kit. Up to ten barcoded samples were pooled, ligated to Illumina adaptors and sequenced as 2 x 150 bp paired-end reads on an Illumina MiSeq. Regarding the original processing steps: After demultiplexing, reads were aligned with BLAT to a custom library containing all human TRAV, TRAJ, TRBV, TRBD and TRBJ combinations from IMGT. The best BLAT hits were picked using pslCDnaFilter (-maxAligns=1, -ignoreIntrons), and custom Perl scripts were used to calculate clonotype frequencies. TCRdb reanalyzed the raw reads on its own, using fastp at Q25 for trimming and MiXCR for clone calling, and kept in-frame beta chains. Rows are unified per CDR3 protein, each entry keeping the most common DNA and genes. TCRdb, not the original authors, processed these V and J calls. The sample has about 6,000 distinct CDR3 sequences on record, 32% of them singletons. In total, the top ten clones hold 2.4% of the sample.

This clonotype is regarded as medium-sized (0.01 to 0.1%). Its antigen is still unknown. It has no much larger one-base neighbor in the sample; base qualities were not kept. The CDR3, cysteine through phenylalanine, is 19 amino acids long. The retained sequence is limited to the CDR3, 57 bases, with the frame set at the first base. CDR1 and CDR2 were assigned from the germline V gene (reference sequence) as MNHEY and SMNVEV. After removal of 2 bases from V and 4 bases from J, the junction retains 11 bases not matched to a gene. Non-mobilized peripheral blood was obtained from healthy adult donors. Primary CD8+ T cells were enriched with magnetic beads using the Miltenyi CD8+ T cell Isolation Kit. Before RNA extraction, naive CD8 T cells from blood were sorted by FACS as CD3+TCRalphabeta+CD8+CD45RO-CCR7+ cells. Total RNA was purified from roughly 40,000 to 200,000 sorted cells per sample with the RNeasy Micro kit, and quality checked on an Agilent RNA 6000 Nano chip.

The sequence is built from TRBV27 and TRBJ2-3; 14 central bases correspond to TRBD2. The sample comprised naive CD8+ T cells from blood. Interpreted using the paper, the cell subset or site label stands for: CD3+TCRalphabeta+CD8SP T cells; for blood, CD45RO-CCR7+ naive CD8+ T cells. This clonotype was obtained from a human donor who gave cord blood stem cells for thymic organoid culture, a cardiac surgery patient who gave postnatal thymus, or a blood donor (not recorded which). Read as DNA, the sequence is TGTGCCAGCAGTTTAGCCCCCAAGACTAGCGGGAGGGGTGCAGATACGCAGTATTTT. It codes for CASSLAPKTSGRGADTQYF.